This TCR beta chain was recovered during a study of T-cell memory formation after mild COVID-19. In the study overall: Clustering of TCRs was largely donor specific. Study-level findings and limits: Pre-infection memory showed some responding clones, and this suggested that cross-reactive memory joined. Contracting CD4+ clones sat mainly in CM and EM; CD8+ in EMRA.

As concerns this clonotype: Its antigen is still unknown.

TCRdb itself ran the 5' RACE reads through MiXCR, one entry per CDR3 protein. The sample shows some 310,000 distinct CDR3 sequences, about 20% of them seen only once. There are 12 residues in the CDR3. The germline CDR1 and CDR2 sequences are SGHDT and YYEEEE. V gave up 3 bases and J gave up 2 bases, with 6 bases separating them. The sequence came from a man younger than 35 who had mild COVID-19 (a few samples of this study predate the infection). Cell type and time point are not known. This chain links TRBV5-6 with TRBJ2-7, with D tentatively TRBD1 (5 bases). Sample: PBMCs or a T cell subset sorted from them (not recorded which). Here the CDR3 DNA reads TGTGCCAGCAGCTCAGGGCCCTACGAGCAGTACGTC. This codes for CASSSGPYEQYV.